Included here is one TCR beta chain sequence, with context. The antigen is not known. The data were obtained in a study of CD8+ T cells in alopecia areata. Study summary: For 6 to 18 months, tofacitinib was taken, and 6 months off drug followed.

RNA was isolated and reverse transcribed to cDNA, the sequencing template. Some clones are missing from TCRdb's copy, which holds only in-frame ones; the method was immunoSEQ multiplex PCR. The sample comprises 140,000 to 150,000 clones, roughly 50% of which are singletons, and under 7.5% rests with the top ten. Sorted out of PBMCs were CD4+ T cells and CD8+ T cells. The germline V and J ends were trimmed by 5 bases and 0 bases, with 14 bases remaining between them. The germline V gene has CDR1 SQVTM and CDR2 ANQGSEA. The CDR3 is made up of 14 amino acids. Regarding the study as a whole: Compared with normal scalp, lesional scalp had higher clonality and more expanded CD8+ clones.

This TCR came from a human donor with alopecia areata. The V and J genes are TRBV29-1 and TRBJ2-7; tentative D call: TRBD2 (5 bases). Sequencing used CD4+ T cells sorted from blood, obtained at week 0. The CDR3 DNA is TGCAGCGTTTTTGAGGGCCTCAGCTCCTACGAGCAGTACTTC. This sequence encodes CSVFEGLSSYEQYF.